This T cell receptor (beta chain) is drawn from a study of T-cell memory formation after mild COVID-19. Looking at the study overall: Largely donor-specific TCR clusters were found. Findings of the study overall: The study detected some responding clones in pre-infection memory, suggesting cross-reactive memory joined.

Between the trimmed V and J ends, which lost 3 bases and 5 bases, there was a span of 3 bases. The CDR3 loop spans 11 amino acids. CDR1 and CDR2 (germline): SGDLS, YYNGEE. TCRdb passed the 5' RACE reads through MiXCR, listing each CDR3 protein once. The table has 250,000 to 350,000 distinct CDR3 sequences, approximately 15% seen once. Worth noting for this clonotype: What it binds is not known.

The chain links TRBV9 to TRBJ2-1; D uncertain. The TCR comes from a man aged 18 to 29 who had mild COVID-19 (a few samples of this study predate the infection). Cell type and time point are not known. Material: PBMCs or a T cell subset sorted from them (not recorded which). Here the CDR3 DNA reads TGTGCCAGCAGCGGTCACAATGAGCAGTTCTTC. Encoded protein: CASSGHNEQFF. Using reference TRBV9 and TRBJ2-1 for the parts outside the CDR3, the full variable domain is DSGVTQTPKHLITATGQRVTLRCSPRSGDLSVYWYQQSLDQGLQFLIQYYNGEERAKGNILERFSAQQFPDLHSELNLSSLELGDSALYFCASSGHNEQFFGPGTRLTVL.